This T cell receptor beta chain came from a study of blood T cell repertoires in COVID-19. Measured with immunoSEQ multiplex PCR; TCRdb has only the in-frame clones, and not every one. The table lists a few hundred thousand clones, roughly 88% of them singletons, with 9.4% in the top ten. Germline V gene data show CDR1 as KGHSH and CDR2 as LQKENI. V shed 3 bases and J 10 bases; nucleotides not matched to a gene: 9. This CDR3 spans 15 amino acids. The chain joins TRBV18 to TRBJ1-6; 7 nucleotides line up with TRBD1. Sequencing input: peripheral blood. This TCR was sampled from a young man with active or convalescent COVID-19. The CDR3 sequence: CASSPRDRVPSPLHF. CDR3 DNA: TGTGCCAGCTCACCGCGGGACAGAGTGCCATCACCCCTCCACTTT.